One T cell receptor beta chain is described in this entry. Its antigen target is currently unknown. Per-base quality was not reported, and no clone a single base away is much larger than it. The donors belonged to the validation cohort of roughly 120 subjects, which was separate from the approximately 610-subject first cohort. From a lookup of the germline V gene, CDR1 and CDR2 are SQVTM and ANQGSEA. A distance of 7 bases separates the germline ends of V and J, which lose 0 bases and 1 base respectively. The CDR3 sequence holds 13 residues, the cysteine and phenylalanine included. Kept here is only the CDR3 DNA, which spans 39 bases and is read in frame from base 1. These data originate in a study of cytomegalovirus exposure and HLA in healthy donors (TCRdb year 2017). For the study in its entirety: According to a later analysis, the approximately 120 validation repertoires were produced on the same platform as the approximately 600 repertoires of the first cohort. The study aimed to test whether cataloging public T cell receptors could reveal signatures of past pathogen exposure. Besides the first cohort of about 730 subjects, a separate validation cohort made up of 120 different subjects was used. To predict cytomegalovirus infection status, the study brought together high-throughput TCR immunosequencing, statistical association of individual TCRs with disease status, and machine learning. The paper's findings and limits, for the study overall: The classifier was reported to diagnose cytomegalovirus status with high specificity and sensitivity in both the original and validation cohorts. The study listed 150 to 200 TCR beta chains as associated with cytomegalovirus. Across donors, most TCR sequences were observed very rarely, whereas some public TCRs were present in many individuals. Subsequent analysis determined that TCRs grouped into clusters in the first cohort also showed a tendency toward co-occurrence across the roughly 120 validation repertoires, and 94% of cluster scores exceeded 0. According to the authors, the approach could potentially be generalized to other disease states and immunological phenotypes. Three of the identified cytomegalovirus-associated TCR beta chains were confirmed in vitro to be specific for cytomegalovirus antigens. A later analysis lacked HLA typing for the validation cohort, so it scored co-occurrence in that cohort across all 110 or so repertoires.

The method behind the library was the immunoSEQ multiplex PCR assay. The authors' pipeline ran thus. A statistical classification framework was built to diagnose cytomegalovirus status from the catalog of TCR beta chain sequences. Entries here come from immuneACCESS through TCRdb and include only in-frame sequences with V and J called. Some clones fail to appear in such tables; in the studies checked, an unresolved V gene covers under half of the shortfall, and the cause of the remainder is unknown. V and J calls and clone size are copied from that table; D and trimming were computed from the DNA. The sample table lists approximately 220,000 clones, about 90% of them with a count of one. The ten largest clones represent about 1% of the sample.

Sequenced sample: PBMCs. Here the chain combines TRBV29-1 and TRBJ2-7; the D gene assignment is ambiguous. The origin of this receptor is a woman aged 18-29 years in good health and CMV-seronegative. Here the CDR3 is given as CSVEEANSYEQYF. The nucleotide sequence reads TGCAGCGTTGAAGAAGCCAATTCCTACGAGCAGTACTTC.